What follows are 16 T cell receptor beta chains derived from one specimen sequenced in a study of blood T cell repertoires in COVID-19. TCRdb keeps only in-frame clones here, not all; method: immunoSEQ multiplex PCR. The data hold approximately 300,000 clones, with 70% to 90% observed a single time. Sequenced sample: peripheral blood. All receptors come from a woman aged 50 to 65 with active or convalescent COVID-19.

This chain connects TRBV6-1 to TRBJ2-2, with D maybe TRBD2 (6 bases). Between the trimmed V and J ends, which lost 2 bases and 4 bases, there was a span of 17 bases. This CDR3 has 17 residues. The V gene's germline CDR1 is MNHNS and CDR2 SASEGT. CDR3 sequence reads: CASSERFGGTPTGELFF. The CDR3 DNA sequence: TGTGCCAGCAGTGAAAGGTTTGGGGGGACCCCCACCGGGGAGCTGTTTTTT.

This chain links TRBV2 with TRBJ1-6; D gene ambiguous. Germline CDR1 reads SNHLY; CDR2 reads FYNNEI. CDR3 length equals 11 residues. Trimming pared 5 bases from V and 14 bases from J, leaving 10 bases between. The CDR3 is CASSFESSLHF. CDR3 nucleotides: TGTGCCAGCAGTTTCGAGAGTTCCCTCCACTTT.

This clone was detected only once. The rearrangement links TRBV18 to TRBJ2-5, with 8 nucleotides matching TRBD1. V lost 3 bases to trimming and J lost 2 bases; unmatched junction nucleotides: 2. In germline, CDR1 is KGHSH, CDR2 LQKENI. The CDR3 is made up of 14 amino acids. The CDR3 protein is CASSPWTGQETQYF. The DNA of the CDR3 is TGTGCCAGCTCACCTTGGACAGGGCAAGAGACCCAGTACTTC.

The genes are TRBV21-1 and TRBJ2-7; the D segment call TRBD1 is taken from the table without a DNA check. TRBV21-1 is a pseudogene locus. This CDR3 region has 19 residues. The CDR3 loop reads CASSKVGAKTPRGSYEQYF. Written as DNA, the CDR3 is TGTGCCAGCAGCAAAGTGGGGGCCAAAACACCTAGGGGCTCCTACGAGCAGTACTTC.

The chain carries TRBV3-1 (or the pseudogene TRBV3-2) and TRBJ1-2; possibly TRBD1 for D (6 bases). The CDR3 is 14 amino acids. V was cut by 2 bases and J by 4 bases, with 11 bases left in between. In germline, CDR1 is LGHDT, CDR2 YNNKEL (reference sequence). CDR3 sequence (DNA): TGTGCCAGCAGCCAACAGGGGCATAGCTATGGCTACACCTTC. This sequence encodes CASSQQGHSYGYTF.

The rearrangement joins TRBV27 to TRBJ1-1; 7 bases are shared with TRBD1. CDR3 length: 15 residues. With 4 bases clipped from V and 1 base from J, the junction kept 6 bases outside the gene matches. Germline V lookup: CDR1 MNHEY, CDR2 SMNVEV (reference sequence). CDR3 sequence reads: CASSSDRTGNTEAFF. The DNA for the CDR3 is TGTGCCAGCAGTTCCGACCGGACAGGGAACACTGAAGCTTTCTTT.

CDR3 region: CASSPNRQGNTEAFF. DNA of the CDR3: TGTGCCAGCTCACCAAACAGACAGGGGAACACTGAAGCTTTCTTT. V gene TRBV18 combines with J gene TRBJ1-1; 7 nucleotides match TRBD1. CDR1 is KGHSH, CDR2 LQKENI, per germline. V lost 2 bases, J lost 1 base, and 4 bases stayed unmatched. The CDR3 sequence is 15 residues long.

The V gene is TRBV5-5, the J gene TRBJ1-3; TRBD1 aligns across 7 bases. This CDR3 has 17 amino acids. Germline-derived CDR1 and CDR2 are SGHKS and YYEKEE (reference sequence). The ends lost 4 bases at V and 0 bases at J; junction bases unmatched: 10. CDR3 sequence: CASSILTGPLSGNTIYF. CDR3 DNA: TGTGCCAGCAGCATCCTGACAGGGCCCCTCTCTGGAAACACCATATATTTT.

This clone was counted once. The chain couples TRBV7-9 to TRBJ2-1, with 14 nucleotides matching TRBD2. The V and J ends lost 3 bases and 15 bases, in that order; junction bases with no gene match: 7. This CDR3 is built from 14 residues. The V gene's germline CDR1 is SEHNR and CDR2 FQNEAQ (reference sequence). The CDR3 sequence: CASSLGLAGDIPFF. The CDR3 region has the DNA TGTGCCAGCAGCTTGGGACTAGCGGGGGACATACCGTTCTTC.

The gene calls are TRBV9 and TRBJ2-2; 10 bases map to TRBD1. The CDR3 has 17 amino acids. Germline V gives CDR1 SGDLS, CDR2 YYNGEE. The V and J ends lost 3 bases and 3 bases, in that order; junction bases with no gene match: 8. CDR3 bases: TGTGCCAGCAGCGGAAGGCCGGGACAGGGGTACACCGGGGAGCTGTTTTTT. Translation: CASSGRPGQGYTGELFF.

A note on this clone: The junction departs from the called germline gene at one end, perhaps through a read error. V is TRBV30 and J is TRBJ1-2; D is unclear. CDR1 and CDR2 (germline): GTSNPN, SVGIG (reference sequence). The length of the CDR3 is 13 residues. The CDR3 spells CAWSVTEFYAYTF. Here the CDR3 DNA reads TGTGCCTGGAGTGTAACAGAGTTCTATGCCTACACCTTC. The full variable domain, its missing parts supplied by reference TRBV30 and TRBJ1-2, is SQTIHQWPATLVQPVGSPLSLECTVEGTSNPNLYWYRQAAGRGLQLLFYSVGIGQISSEVPQNLSASRPQDRQFILSSKKLLLSDSGFYLCAWSVTEFYAYTFGSGTRLTVV.

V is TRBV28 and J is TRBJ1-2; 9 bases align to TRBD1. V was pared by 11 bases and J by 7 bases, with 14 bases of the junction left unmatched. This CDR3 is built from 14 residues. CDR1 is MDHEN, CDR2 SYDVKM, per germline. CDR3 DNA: TGTGCCGAGGGACAGGGCCTTTTTGAGGGTGGCTACACCTTC. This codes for CAEGQGLFEGGYTF.

The CDR3 nucleotides read TGCAGTGCTAGTCGCAAAATCCCCACTAGCGGGAGAAATGAGCAGTACTTC. It yields the protein CSASRKIPTSGRNEQYF. This chain joins TRBV20-1 and TRBJ2-7; 11 nucleotides match TRBD2. The V gene end was trimmed by 3 bases and the J gene end by 7 bases; junction bases not matched to a gene: 17. CDR1 DFQATT and CDR2 SNEGSKA come from the germline V gene (reference sequence). The CDR3 is 17 residues long.

The DNA of the CDR3 is TGTGCCAGCACCCCGGGACTAGCGGGAGGAAATGAGCAGTTCTTC. The encoded protein is CASTPGLAGGNEQFF. The chain employs TRBV2 and TRBJ2-1, with 15 bases lining up with TRBD2. V was pared by 7 bases and J by 7 bases, with 5 bases of the junction left unmatched. This CDR3 has 15 amino acids. Germline loops: CDR1 SNHLY, CDR2 FYNNEI. Full variable domain (outside the CDR3, taken from reference TRBV2 and TRBJ2-1): EPEVTQTPSHQVTQMGQEVILRCVPISNHLYFYWYRQILGQKVEFLVSFYNNEISEKSEIFDDQFSVERPDGSNFTLKIRSTKLEDSAMYFCASTPGLAGGNEQFFGPGTRLTVL.

Here the CDR3 reads CASSPQGQTSAETQYF. CDR3 nucleotide sequence: TGCGCCAGCAGCCCGCAGGGGCAAACCTCGGCAGAGACCCAGTACTTC. The chain recombines TRBV5-1 with TRBJ2-5, with a weak D call TRBD1 (6 bases). The ends were cut back, 4 bases at V and 4 bases at J, with 20 bases in the middle. Germline V gene data show CDR1 as SGHRS and CDR2 as YFSETQ. The CDR3 length is 16 residues.

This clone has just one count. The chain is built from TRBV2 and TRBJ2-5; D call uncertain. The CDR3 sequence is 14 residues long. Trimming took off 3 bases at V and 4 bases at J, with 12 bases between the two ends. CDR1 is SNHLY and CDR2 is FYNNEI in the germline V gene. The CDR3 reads CASSDSSPSETQYF. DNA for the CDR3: TGTGCCAGCAGTGATAGTAGTCCTTCAGAGACCCAGTACTTC.